Listed below are T cell receptor beta chains from one sample, sequenced in a study of radiotherapy plus CTLA-4 blockade in lung cancer. TCRdb keeps only in-frame clones here, not all; method: immunoSEQ multiplex PCR. The table shows under 100,000 clones, with about 80% occurring only once. The input for sequencing was peripheral blood, taken from a patient treated with radiotherapy plus ipilimumab. The receptors here all came from a human donor with non-small cell lung cancer that progressed on radiotherapy plus ipilimumab. Both conserved end residues are part of each CDR3. Fields, in order: D gene, CDR3 length, V gene, J gene, clone size, CDR3 DNA, CDR3 protein. The D gene is left open where the match is weak. Expanded clones are given a class, and other clones once, few, many or no size at all.

>NA|13|TRBV2|TRBJ1-2|NA
TGTGCCAGCAGTGATGAGGGGATCTATGGCTACACCTTC
CASSDEGIYGYTF
>NA|15|TRBV11-1|TRBJ1-4|once
TGTGCCAGCAGCCCGGACACCGCAACTAATGAAAAACTGTTTTTT
CASSPDTATNEKLFF
>NA|16|TRBV4-1|TRBJ2-3|NA
TGCGCCAGCAGCCAAGGAGTAGGGGCCCTCACAGATACGCAGTATTTT
CASSQGVGALTDTQYF
>NA|18|TRBV5-1|TRBJ2-3|NA
TGCGCCAGCAGCTTGGCCCGGTGGGAGCGGGACACCACAGATACGCAGTATTTT
CASSLARWERDTTDTQYF
>NA|14|TRBV30|TRBJ2-1|NA
TGTGCCTGGAGAAGGGAGTCCAAGATGCATGAGCAGTTCTTC
CAWRRESKMHEQFF
>TRBD2|16|TRBV5-8|TRBJ2-2|NA
TGTGCCAGCAGTCCCACCGGGACTAGCCTCACCGGGGAGCTGTTTTTT
CASSPTGTSLTGELFF
>TRBD1|14|TRBV10-3|TRBJ2-2|once
TGTGCCATCAGTCCCGGACAGGGTACCGGGGAGCTGTTTTTT
CAISPGQGTGELFF
>NA|13|TRBV15|TRBJ2-7|NA
TGTGCCACCAGCAGAGTGCAGGGGTTCGAGCAGTACTTC
CATSRVQGFEQYF
>TRBD1|16|TRBV4-3|TRBJ1-3|NA
TGCGCCAGCAGCCTTGGACAGGGGTTATCTGGAAACACCATATATTTT
CASSLGQGLSGNTIYF
>TRBD1|15|TRBV7-6|TRBJ1-6|NA
TGTGCCAGCAGCTTAGGGGGAGGGGGCTATTCACCCCTCCACTTT
CASSLGGGGYSPLHF
>TRBD1|17|TRBV30|TRBJ2-1|NA
TGTGCCTGGAGTGTACGACTGACAGGGCCGGACTACAATGAGCAGTTCTTC
CAWSVRLTGPDYNEQFF
>NA|10|TRBV30|TRBJ1-2|NA
TGTGCCTCGAATAACTATGGCTACACCTTC
CASNNYGYTF
>TRBD1|13|TRBV28|TRBJ2-7|NA
TGTGCCAGCATTACAGGGGGCTCGTACGAGCAGTACTTC
CASITGGSYEQYF
>NA|14|TRBV11-1|TRBJ2-5|NA
TGTGCCAGCAGCTTAGGGGGGGCCGAGCAGACCCAGTACTTC
CASSLGGAEQTQYF
>NA|16|TRBV5-5|TRBJ2-6|NA
TGTGCCAGCAGCTTTTATATGGGCTCTGGGGCCAACGTCCTGACTTTC
CASSFYMGSGANVLTF
>NA|14|TRBV5-1|TRBJ2-1|NA
TGCGCCAGCAGCTTGGGGACTGACTACAATGAGCAGTTCTTC
CASSLGTDYNEQFF
>TRBD2|16|TRBV7-2|TRBJ2-3|NA
TGTGCCAGCAGCCGCTGGGGACTAGACCTCACAGATACGCAGTATTTT
CASSRWGLDLTDTQYF
>NA|15|TRBV5-1|TRBJ1-1|NA
TGCGCCAGCAGCTTGGGGGCAGGGATGAACACTGAAGCTTTCTTT
CASSLGAGMNTEAFF
>NA|11|TRBV5-6|TRBJ2-5|NA
TGTGCCAGCAGCTTTCAAGAGACCCAGTACTTC
CASSFQETQYF
>NA|12|TRBV5-4|TRBJ2-1|NA
TGTGCCAGTGGGGGTGTAACGAATGAGCAGTTCTTC
CASGGVTNEQFF
>TRBD2|15|TRBV9|TRBJ2-7|NA
TGTGCCAGCAGCGAGGGACTAGCGGAGGTCTACGAGCAGTACTTC
CASSEGLAEVYEQYF
>TRBD1|16|TRBV11-2|TRBJ2-7|NA
TGTGCCAGCAGCTCCCACAGGGGGACAGGGGCGGGCGAGCAGTACTTC
CASSSHRGTGAGEQYF
>NA|14|TRBV6-5|TRBJ1-2|NA
TGTGCCAGCACCGAGGGGGGGCTGAACTATGGCTACACCTTC
CASTEGGLNYGYTF
>NA|15|TRBV5-1|TRBJ2-3|NA
TGCGCCAGCAGCTTCGGGCAGGGTAGCACAGATACGCAGTATTTT
CASSFGQGSTDTQYF
>TRBD1|13|TRBV7-8|TRBJ1-2|NA
TGTGCCAGCACCACAGGGGCTAACTATGGCTACACCTTC
CASTTGANYGYTF
>TRBD2|15|TRBV5-4|TRBJ2-7|NA
TGTGCCAGCAGCCCCCGAGGGACTAGCGTCCACGAGCAGTACTTC
CASSPRGTSVHEQYF
>TRBD1|16|TRBV7-2|TRBJ1-2|NA
TGTGCCAGCAGTCCCTTTCCGGGACAGGGGGCGCTTGGCTACACCTTC
CASSPFPGQGALGYTF
>TRBD1|15|TRBV18|TRBJ1-1|NA
TGTGCCAGCTCACCCCGGACAGGATGGGACACTGAAGCTTTCTTT
CASSPRTGWDTEAFF
>TRBD2|14|TRBV7-7|TRBJ2-5|few
TGTGCTAGCAGCGGGAGGGGGGAACGAGAGACCCAGTACTTC
CASSGRGERETQYF
>TRBD2|15|TRBV9|TRBJ2-5|once
TGTGCCAGCAGTACTAGCGGGGGGGCCGGGGAGACCCAGTACTTC
CASSTSGGAGETQYF
>NA|15|TRBV4-3|TRBJ2-5|NA
TGCGCCAGCAGCCAAGACGCGCGGACCCAAGAGACCCAGTACTTC
CASSQDARTQETQYF
>TRBD1|14|TRBV6-4|TRBJ1-2|NA
TGTGCCAGCAGTGTAGGGACAGGGGGTAGTGGCTACACCTTC
CASSVGTGGSGYTF
>NA|14|TRBV18|TRBJ2-7|NA
TGTGCCAGCTCACCCCAACAGGACGCCTACGAGCAGTACTTC
CASSPQQDAYEQYF
>TRBD1|14|TRBV6-1|TRBJ1-1|once
TGTGCCAGCAGTGCTATGGACAGGGTGACTGAAGCTTTCTTT
CASSAMDRVTEAFF
>NA|15|TRBV18|TRBJ1-2|NA
TGTGCCAGCTCACCGACATCGGCTGAACTCTATGGCTACACCTTC
CASSPTSAELYGYTF
>NA|11|TRBV6-5|TRBJ2-2|NA
TGTGCCAGCAGCTCCCCCGGGGAGCTGTTTTTT
CASSSPGELFF
>NA|13|TRBV18|TRBJ2-7|NA
TGTGCCAGCTCACCGGATCGAACCTACGAGCAGTACTTC
CASSPDRTYEQYF
>TRBD1|15|TRBV7-6|TRBJ2-5|NA
TGTGCCAGCAGCGTAAACCGGGACAGGGTAGAGACCCAGTACTTC
CASSVNRDRVETQYF
>TRBD1|16|TRBV5-1|TRBJ1-2|NA
TGCGCCAGCAGCTTGAATGGACAGGGGGCAAGCTATGGCTACACCTTC
CASSLNGQGASYGYTF
>NA|18|TRBV13|TRBJ1-3|NA
TGTGCCAGCAGCTTAAACCCCGGACAGCTGAGCTCTGGAAACACCATATATTTT
CASSLNPGQLSSGNTIYF
>TRBD2|15|TRBV4-1|TRBJ2-7|once
TGCGCCAGCAGCGATAGCGGGAGGGCCTTATACGAGCAGTACTTC
CASSDSGRALYEQYF
>NA|17|TRBV18|TRBJ2-6|NA
TGTGCCAGCTCACCACCGGGGGTGGGCTCTGGGGCCAACGTCCTGACTTTC
CASSPPGVGSGANVLTF